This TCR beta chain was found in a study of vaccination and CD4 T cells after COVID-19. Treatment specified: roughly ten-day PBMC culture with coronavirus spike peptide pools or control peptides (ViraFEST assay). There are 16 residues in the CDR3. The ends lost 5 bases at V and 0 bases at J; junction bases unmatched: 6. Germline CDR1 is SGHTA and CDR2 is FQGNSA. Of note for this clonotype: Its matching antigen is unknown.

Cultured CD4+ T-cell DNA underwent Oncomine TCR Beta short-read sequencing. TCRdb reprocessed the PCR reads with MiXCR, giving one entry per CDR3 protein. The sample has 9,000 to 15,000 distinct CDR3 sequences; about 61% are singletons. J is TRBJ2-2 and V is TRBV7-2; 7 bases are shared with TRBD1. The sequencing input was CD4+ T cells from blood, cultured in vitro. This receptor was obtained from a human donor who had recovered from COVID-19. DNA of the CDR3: TGTGCCAGCAGCCTATTCGGGACAGCGAACACCGGGGAGCTGTTTTTT. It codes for CASSLFGTANTGELFF. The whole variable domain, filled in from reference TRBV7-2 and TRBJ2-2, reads GAGVSQSPSNKVTEKGKDVELRCDPISGHTALYWYRQSLGQGLEFLIYFQGNSAPDKSGLPSDRFSAERTGGSVSTLTIQRTQQEDSAVYLCASSLFGTANTGELFFGEGSRLTVL.